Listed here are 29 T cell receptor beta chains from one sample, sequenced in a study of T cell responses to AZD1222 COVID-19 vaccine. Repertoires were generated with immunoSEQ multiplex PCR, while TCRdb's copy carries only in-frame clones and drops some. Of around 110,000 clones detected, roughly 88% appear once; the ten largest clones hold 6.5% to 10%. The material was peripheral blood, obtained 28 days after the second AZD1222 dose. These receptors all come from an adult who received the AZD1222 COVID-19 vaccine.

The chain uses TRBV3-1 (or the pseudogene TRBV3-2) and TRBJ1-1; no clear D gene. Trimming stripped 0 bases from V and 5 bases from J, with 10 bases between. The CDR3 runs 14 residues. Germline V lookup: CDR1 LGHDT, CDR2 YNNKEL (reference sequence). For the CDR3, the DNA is TGTGCCAGCAGCCAAGACGCCTGGGTTACTGAAGCTTTCTTT. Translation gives CASSQDAWVTEAFF.

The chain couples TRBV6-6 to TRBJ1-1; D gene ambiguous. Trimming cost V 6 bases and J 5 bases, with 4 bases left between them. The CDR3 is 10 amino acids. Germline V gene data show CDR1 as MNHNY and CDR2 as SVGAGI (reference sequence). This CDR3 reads CASRVTEAFF. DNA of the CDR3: TGTGCCAGCAGGGTAACTGAAGCTTTCTTT.

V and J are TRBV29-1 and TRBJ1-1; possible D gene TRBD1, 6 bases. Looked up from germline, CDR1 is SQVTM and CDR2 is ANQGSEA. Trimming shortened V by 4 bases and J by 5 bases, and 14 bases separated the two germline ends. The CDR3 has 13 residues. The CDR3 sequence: CSVATGAGTEAFF. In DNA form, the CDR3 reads TGCAGCGTTGCAACGGGGGCCGGTACTGAAGCTTTCTTT.

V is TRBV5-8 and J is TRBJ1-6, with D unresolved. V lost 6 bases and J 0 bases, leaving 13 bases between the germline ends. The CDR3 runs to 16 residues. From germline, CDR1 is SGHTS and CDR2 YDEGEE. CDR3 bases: TGTGCCAGCACACTATCGCAGAGCTCCTATAATTCACCCCTCCACTTT. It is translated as CASTLSQSSYNSPLHF. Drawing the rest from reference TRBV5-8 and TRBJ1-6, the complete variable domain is EAGVTQSPTHLIKTRGQQATLRCSPISGHTSVYWYQQALGLGLQFLLWYDEGEERNRGNFPPRFSGRQFPNYSSELNVNALELEDSALYLCASTLSQSSYNSPLHFGNGTRLTVT.

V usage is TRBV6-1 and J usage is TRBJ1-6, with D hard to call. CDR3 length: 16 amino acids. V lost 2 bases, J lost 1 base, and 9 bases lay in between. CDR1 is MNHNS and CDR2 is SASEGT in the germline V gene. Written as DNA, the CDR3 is TGTGCCAGCAGTGAACTAAGGGCTTCCTATAATTCACCCCTCCACTTT. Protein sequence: CASSELRASYNSPLHF.

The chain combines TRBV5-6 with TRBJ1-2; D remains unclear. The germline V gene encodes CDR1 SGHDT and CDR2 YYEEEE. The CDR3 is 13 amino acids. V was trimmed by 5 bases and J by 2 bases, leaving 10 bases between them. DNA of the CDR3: TGTGCCAGCAGTCCTTACGGGAACTATGGCTACACCTTC. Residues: CASSPYGNYGYTF. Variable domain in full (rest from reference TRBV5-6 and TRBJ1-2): DAGVTQSPTHLIKTRGQQVTLRCSPKSGHDTVSWYQQALGQGPQFIFQYYEEEERQRGNFPDRFSGHQFPNYSSELNVNALLLGDSALYLCASSPYGNYGYTFGSGTRLTVV.

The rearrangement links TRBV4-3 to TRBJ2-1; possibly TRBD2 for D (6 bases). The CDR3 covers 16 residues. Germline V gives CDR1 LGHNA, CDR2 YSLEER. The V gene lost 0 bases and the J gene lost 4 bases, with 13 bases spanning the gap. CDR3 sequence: CASSQDSASAYNEQFF. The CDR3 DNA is TGCGCCAGCAGCCAAGATTCGGCTAGCGCATACAATGAGCAGTTCTTC.

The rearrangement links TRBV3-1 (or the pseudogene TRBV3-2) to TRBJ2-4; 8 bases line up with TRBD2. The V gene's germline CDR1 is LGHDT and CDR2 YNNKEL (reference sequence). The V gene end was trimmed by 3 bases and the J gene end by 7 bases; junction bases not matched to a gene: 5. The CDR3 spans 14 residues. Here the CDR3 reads CASSHRGLANIQYF. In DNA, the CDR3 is TGTGCCAGCAGCCATCGAGGACTAGCCAACATTCAGTACTTC.

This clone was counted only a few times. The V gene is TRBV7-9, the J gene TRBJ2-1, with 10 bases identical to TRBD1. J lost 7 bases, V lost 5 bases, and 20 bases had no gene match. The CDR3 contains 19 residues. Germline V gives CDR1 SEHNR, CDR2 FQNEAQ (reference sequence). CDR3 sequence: CASSPRTGGIEAQRNEQFF. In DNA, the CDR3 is TGTGCCAGCAGCCCGAGGACAGGGGGTATAGAGGCCCAGAGGAATGAGCAGTTCTTC.

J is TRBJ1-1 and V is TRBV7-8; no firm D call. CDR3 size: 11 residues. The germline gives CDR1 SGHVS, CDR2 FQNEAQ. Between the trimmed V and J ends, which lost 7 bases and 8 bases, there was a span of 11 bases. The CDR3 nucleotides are TGTGCCAGCATCCGACGGTCAGAAGCTTTCTTT. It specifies CASIRRSEAFF.

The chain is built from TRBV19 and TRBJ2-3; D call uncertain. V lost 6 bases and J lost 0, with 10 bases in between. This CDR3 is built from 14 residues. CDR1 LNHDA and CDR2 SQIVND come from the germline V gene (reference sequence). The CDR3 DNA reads TGTGCCAGTAGGTCAATGGTTAGCACAGATACGCAGTATTTT. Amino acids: CASRSMVSTDTQYF.

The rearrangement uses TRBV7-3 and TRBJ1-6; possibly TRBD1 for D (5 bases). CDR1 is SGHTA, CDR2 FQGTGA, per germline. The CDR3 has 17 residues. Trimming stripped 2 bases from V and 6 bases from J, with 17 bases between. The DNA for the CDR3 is TGTGCCAGCAGCTTAGGGGGGGTAGGTTCGCCTAATTCACCCCTCCACTTT. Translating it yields CASSLGGVGSPNSPLHF.

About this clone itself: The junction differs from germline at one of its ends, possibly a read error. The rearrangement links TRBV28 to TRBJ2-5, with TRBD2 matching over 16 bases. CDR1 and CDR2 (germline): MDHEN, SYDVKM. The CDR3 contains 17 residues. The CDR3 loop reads CTSSSGTSGGAVETQYF. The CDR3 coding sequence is TGTACCAGCAGTTCCGGGACTAGCGGGGGGGCGGTAGAGACCCAGTACTTC.

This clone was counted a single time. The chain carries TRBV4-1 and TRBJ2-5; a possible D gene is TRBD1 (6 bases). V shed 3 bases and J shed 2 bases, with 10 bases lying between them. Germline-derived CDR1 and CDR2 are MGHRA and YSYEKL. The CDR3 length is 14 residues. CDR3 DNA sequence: TGCGCCAGCAGCCAGGAAGACAGGCAAGAGACCCAGTACTTC. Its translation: CASSQEDRQETQYF.

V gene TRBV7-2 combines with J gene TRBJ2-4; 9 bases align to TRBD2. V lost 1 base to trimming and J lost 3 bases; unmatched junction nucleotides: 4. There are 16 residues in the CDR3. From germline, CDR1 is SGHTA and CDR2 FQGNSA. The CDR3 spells CASSLEAGGNKNIQYF. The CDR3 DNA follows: TGTGCCAGCAGCTTAGAAGCGGGGGGAAACAAAAACATTCAGTACTTC.

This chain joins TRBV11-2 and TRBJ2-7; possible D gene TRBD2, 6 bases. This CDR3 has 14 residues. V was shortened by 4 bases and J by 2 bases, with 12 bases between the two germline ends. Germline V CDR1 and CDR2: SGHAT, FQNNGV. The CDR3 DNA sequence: TGTGCCAGCAGCTCCATGGGACTCGCCTACGAGCAGTACTTC. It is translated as CASSSMGLAYEQYF.

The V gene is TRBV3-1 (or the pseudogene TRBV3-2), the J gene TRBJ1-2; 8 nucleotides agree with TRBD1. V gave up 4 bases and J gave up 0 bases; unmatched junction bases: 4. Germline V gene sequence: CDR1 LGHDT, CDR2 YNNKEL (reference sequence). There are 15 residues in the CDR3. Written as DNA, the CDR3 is TGTGCCAGCAGCCCGACAGGGGTGTCTAACTATGGCTACACCTTC. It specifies CASSPTGVSNYGYTF.

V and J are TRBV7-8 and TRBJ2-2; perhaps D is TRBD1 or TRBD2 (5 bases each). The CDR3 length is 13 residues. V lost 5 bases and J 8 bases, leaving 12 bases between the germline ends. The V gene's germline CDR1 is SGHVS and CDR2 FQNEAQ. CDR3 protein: CASSPQEGGELFF. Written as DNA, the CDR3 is TGTGCCAGCAGCCCCCAAGAGGGGGGGGAGCTGTTTTTT.

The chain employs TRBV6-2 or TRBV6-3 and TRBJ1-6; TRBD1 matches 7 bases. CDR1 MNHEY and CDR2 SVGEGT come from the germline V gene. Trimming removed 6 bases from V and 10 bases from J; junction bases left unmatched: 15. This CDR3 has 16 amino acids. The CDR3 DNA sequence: TGTGCCAGCAGCCCTTCGAAGACAGGGCTGCGGTCACCCCTCCACTTT. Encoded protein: CASSPSKTGLRSPLHF.

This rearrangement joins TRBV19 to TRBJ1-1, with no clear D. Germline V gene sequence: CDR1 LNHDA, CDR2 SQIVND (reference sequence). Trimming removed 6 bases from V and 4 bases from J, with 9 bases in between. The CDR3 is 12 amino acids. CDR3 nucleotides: TGTGCCAGTAGAAACACAGCCACTGAAGCTTTCTTT. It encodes CASRNTATEAFF. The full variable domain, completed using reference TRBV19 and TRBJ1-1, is DGGITQSPKYLFRKEGQNVTLSCEQNLNHDAMYWYRQDPGQGLRLIYYSQIVNDFQKGDIAEGYSVSREKKESFPLTVTSAQKNPTAFYLCASRNTATEAFFGQGTRLTVV.

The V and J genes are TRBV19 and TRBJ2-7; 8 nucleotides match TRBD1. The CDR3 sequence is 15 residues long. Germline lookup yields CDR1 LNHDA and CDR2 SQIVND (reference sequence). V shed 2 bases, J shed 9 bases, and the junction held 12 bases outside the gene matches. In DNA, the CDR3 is TGTGCCAGTAGTATACAAGGACAGGGTTACGAGCGGCAGTACTTC. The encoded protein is CASSIQGQGYERQYF.

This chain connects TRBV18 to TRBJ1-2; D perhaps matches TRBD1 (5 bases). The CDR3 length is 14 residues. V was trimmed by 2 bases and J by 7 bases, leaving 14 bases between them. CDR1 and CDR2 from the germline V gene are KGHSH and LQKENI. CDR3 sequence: CASSPGQGLGGYTF. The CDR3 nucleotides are TGTGCCAGCTCACCAGGGCAGGGCCTCGGTGGCTACACCTTC. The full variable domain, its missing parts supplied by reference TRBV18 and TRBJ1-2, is NAGVMQNPRHLVRRRGQEARLRCSPMKGHSHVYWYRQLPEEGLKFMVYLQKENIIDESGMPKERFSAEFPKEGPSILRIQQVVRGDSAAYFCASSPGQGLGGYTFGSGTRLTVV.

The CDR3 DNA follows: TGTGCCAGCAGTTCGCTTCTTAACACGAGGGAGCTGTTTTTT. As protein: CASSSLLNTRELFF. This chain connects TRBV6-6 to TRBJ2-2; D is unresolved. The germline V gene has CDR1 MNHNY and CDR2 SVGAGI (reference sequence). This CDR3 is 14 amino acids long. V lost 4 bases to trimming and J lost 9 bases, with 15 bases between them.

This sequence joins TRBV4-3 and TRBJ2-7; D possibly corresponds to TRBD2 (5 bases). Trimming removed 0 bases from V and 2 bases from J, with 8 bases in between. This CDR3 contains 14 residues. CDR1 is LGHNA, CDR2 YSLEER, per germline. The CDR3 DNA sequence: TGCGCCAGCAGCCAAGATTACGGGACCTACGAGCAGTACTTC. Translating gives CASSQDYGTYEQYF.

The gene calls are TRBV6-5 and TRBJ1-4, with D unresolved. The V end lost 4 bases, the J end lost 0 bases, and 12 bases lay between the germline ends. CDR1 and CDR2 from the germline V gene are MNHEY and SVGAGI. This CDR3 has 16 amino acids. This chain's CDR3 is CASSSRSLTTNEKLFF. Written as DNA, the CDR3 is TGTGCCAGCAGTTCCCGTAGCCTTACAACTAATGAAAAACTGTTTTTT.

The CDR3 is CAMDEQYF. The CDR3 DNA sequence: TGTGCGATGGACGAGCAGTACTTC. The rearrangement uses TRBV15 and TRBJ2-7; D is ambiguous. The CDR3 contains 8 residues. In germline, CDR1 is LNHNV, CDR2 YYDKDF (reference sequence).

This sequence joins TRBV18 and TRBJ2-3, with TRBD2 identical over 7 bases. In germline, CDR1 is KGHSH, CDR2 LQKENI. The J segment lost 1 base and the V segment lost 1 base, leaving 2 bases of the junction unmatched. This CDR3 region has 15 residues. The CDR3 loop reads CASSPLAGGTDTQYF. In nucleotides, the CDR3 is TGTGCCAGCTCACCACTGGCGGGGGGCACAGATACGCAGTATTTT.

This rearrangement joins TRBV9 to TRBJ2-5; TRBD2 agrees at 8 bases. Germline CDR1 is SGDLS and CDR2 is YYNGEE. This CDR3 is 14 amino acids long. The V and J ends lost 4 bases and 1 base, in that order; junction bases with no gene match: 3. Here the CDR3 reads CASSISGGQETQYF. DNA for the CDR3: TGTGCCAGCAGCATCAGCGGGGGCCAAGAGACCCAGTACTTC.

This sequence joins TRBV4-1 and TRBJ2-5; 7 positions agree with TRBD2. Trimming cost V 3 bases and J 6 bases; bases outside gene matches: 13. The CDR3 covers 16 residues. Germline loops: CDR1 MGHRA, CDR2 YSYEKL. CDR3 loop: CASSQGGGWELKTQYF. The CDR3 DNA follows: TGCGCCAGCAGCCAGGGGGGAGGGTGGGAGCTTAAGACCCAGTACTTC.